Listed below are T cell receptor beta chains from one sample, sequenced in a study of blood T cell repertoires in COVID-19. Using immunoSEQ multiplex PCR, the repertoire was profiled, and TCRdb retains in-frame clones only, with some absent. The sample has 60,000 to 75,000 clones, 87% seen once. The sequenced sample was peripheral blood. These receptors all come from a middle-aged man with active COVID-19. CDR3s include the opening cysteine and the closing phenylalanine or tryptophan. The D gene is left open where the match is weak. For some rows the clone size is stated as once, few or many, or as a class when expanded; others skip it.

clone_size: NA; j_call: TRBJ2-7; v_call: TRBV7-2; d_call: TRBD1; cdr3_aa: CASSLVGQGGYEQYF; cdr3_nt: TGTGCCAGCAGCTTAGTTGGACAGGGGGGTTACGAGCAGTACTTC
clone_size: NA; j_call: TRBJ2-7; v_call: TRBV6-1; d_call: TRBD1; cdr3_aa: CASSGPRDRSSAMTYEQYF; cdr3_nt: TGTGCCAGCAGTGGCCCCCGGGACAGGTCGTCGGCCATGACCTACGAGCAGTACTTC
clone_size: once; j_call: TRBJ1-2; v_call: TRBV7-8; d_call: TRBD1; cdr3_aa: CASRGTGVRGSYTF; cdr3_nt: TGTGCCAGCAGGGGAACAGGGGTTCGCGGGAGCTACACCTTC
clone_size: NA; j_call: TRBJ1-1; v_call: TRBV7-3; d_call: NA; cdr3_aa: CASSRSAAGTEAFF; cdr3_nt: TGTGCCAGCAGCAGAAGCGCGGCTGGTACTGAAGCTTTCTTT
clone_size: NA; j_call: TRBJ2-5; v_call: TRBV28; d_call: TRBD1; cdr3_aa: CASSNRGTQYF; cdr3_nt: TGTGCCAGCAGCAACAGGGGTACCCAGTACTTC
clone_size: NA; j_call: TRBJ1-2; v_call: TRBV28; d_call: TRBD1; cdr3_aa: CASSLETGTGRSGYTF; cdr3_nt: TGTGCCAGCAGTCTAGAAACGGGGACAGGGAGGAGTGGCTACACCTTC
clone_size: once; j_call: TRBJ2-7; v_call: TRBV3-1/TRBV3-2; d_call: TRBD1; cdr3_aa: CASSFRQGDYEQYF; cdr3_nt: TGTGCCAGCAGCTTTCGACAGGGGGACTACGAGCAGTACTTC
clone_size: NA; j_call: TRBJ1-2; v_call: TRBV4-3; d_call: NA; cdr3_aa: CASSYSTDSSVYGYTF; cdr3_nt: TGCGCCAGCAGCTATTCCACCGACAGCTCCGTCTATGGCTACACCTTC
clone_size: once; j_call: TRBJ1-2; v_call: TRBV5-6; d_call: NA; cdr3_aa: CASSGSSGAYGYTF; cdr3_nt: TGTGCCAGCAGCGGATCTTCAGGGGCCTATGGCTACACCTTC
clone_size: NA; j_call: TRBJ2-7; v_call: TRBV7-2; d_call: NA; cdr3_aa: CASSFYLNYEQYF; cdr3_nt: TGTGCCAGCAGCTTCTACCTGAACTACGAGCAGTACTTC
clone_size: NA; j_call: TRBJ1-1; v_call: TRBV29-1; d_call: NA; cdr3_aa: CSVLDGSTEAFF; cdr3_nt: TGCAGCGTCCTGGATGGGAGCACTGAAGCTTTCTTT
clone_size: once; j_call: TRBJ2-2; v_call: TRBV7-9; d_call: NA; cdr3_aa: CASSLVQMAGELFF; cdr3_nt: TGTGCCAGCAGCTTAGTTCAGATGGCCGGGGAGCTGTTTTTT
clone_size: NA; j_call: TRBJ1-1; v_call: TRBV4-2; d_call: NA; cdr3_aa: CASSPLGRANTEAFF; cdr3_nt: TGTGCCAGCAGCCCGCTCGGGCGGGCGAACACTGAAGCTTTCTTT
clone_size: NA; j_call: TRBJ2-7; v_call: TRBV30; d_call: TRBD2; cdr3_aa: CAAGESYEQYF; cdr3_nt: TGTGCGGCGGGGGAGTCCTACGAGCAGTACTTC
clone_size: NA; j_call: TRBJ1-2; v_call: TRBV27; d_call: NA; cdr3_aa: CASSLAAGKALNYGYTF; cdr3_nt: TGTGCCAGCAGTTTAGCGGCAGGGAAAGCCCTTAACTATGGCTACACCTTC
clone_size: NA; j_call: TRBJ1-6; v_call: TRBV5-1; d_call: NA; cdr3_aa: CASSFDSPTNSPLHF; cdr3_nt: TGCGCCAGCAGCTTCGACTCCCCAACCAATTCACCCCTCCACTTT
clone_size: NA; j_call: TRBJ1-2; v_call: TRBV18; d_call: TRBD1; cdr3_aa: CASSPLPGGEGYTF; cdr3_nt: TGTGCCAGCTCACCACTCCCAGGGGGCGAGGGCTACACCTTC
clone_size: NA; j_call: TRBJ2-6; v_call: TRBV5-1; d_call: NA; cdr3_aa: CASSLRGANVLTF; cdr3_nt: TGCGCCAGCAGCCTTCGTGGGGCCAACGTCCTGACTTTC
clone_size: NA; j_call: TRBJ1-1; v_call: TRBV19; d_call: TRBD1; cdr3_aa: CASSIVGTADTEAFF; cdr3_nt: TGTGCCAGTAGTATCGTCGGGACAGCGGACACTGAAGCTTTCTTT
clone_size: NA; j_call: TRBJ1-4; v_call: TRBV19; d_call: NA; cdr3_aa: CASSIRLTNEKLFF; cdr3_nt: TGTGCCAGTAGTATCCGTTTAACTAATGAAAAACTGTTTTTT
clone_size: NA; j_call: TRBJ2-1; v_call: TRBV7-9; d_call: TRBD2; cdr3_aa: CAFRVAGDEQFF; cdr3_nt: TGTGCCTTCCGAGTAGCGGGGGATGAGCAGTTCTTC
clone_size: NA; j_call: TRBJ2-7; v_call: TRBV27; d_call: TRBD2; cdr3_aa: CASSLSLLTSGGAHEQYF; cdr3_nt: TGTGCCAGCAGTTTATCCCTCCTTACTAGCGGGGGGGCTCACGAGCAGTACTTC
clone_size: NA; j_call: TRBJ2-1; v_call: TRBV6-5; d_call: NA; cdr3_aa: CASSSQVKNEQFF; cdr3_nt: TGTGCCAGCAGTTCACAGGTAAAGAATGAGCAGTTCTTC
clone_size: NA; j_call: TRBJ1-2; v_call: TRBV19; d_call: NA; cdr3_aa: CASSIGAGYYGYTF; cdr3_nt: TGTGCCAGTAGTATAGGGGCAGGCTACTATGGCTACACCTTC
clone_size: NA; j_call: TRBJ1-2; v_call: TRBV5-1; d_call: NA; cdr3_aa: CASSLVPGDGYTF; cdr3_nt: TGCGCCAGCAGCTTGGTCCCCGGAGATGGCTACACCTTC
clone_size: NA; j_call: TRBJ2-7; v_call: TRBV19; d_call: TRBD2; cdr3_aa: CASSAHLTSGFSYEQYF; cdr3_nt: TGTGCCAGTAGCGCTCACCTAACTAGCGGATTCTCCTACGAGCAGTACTTC
clone_size: once; j_call: TRBJ2-1; v_call: TRBV19; d_call: NA; cdr3_aa: CATTKYQTGGSEQFF; cdr3_nt: TGTGCCACCACCAAGTACCAGACTGGGGGGTCGGAGCAGTTCTTC
clone_size: NA; j_call: TRBJ2-5; v_call: TRBV2; d_call: NA; cdr3_aa: CASRGRTGPQETQYF; cdr3_nt: TGTGCCAGCAGGGGGAGGACAGGCCCCCAAGAGACCCAGTACTTC
clone_size: NA; j_call: TRBJ2-7; v_call: TRBV7-9; d_call: TRBD1; cdr3_aa: CASSLTGTGQWEQYF; cdr3_nt: TGTGCCAGCAGCTTAACCGGGACAGGGCAATGGGAGCAGTACTTC
clone_size: NA; j_call: TRBJ2-7; v_call: TRBV4-3; d_call: TRBD2; cdr3_aa: CASSQDTLAGGGEQYF; cdr3_nt: TGCGCCAGCAGCCAAGATACGCTAGCGGGGGGAGGCGAGCAGTACTTC
clone_size: NA; j_call: TRBJ2-7; v_call: TRBV14; d_call: NA; cdr3_aa: CASSQDRIYEQYF; cdr3_nt: TGTGCCAGCAGCCAAGACAGGATCTACGAGCAGTACTTC
clone_size: NA; j_call: TRBJ2-1; v_call: TRBV3-1/TRBV3-2; d_call: NA; cdr3_aa: CASSQDMTTSEQFF; cdr3_nt: TGTGCCAGCAGCCAAGATATGACTACCAGTGAGCAGTTCTTC
clone_size: NA; j_call: TRBJ2-7; v_call: TRBV28; d_call: TRBD1; cdr3_aa: CASGRDRVFEQYF; cdr3_nt: TGTGCCAGCGGCCGGGACAGGGTTTTCGAGCAGTACTTC
clone_size: NA; j_call: TRBJ1-2; v_call: TRBV30; d_call: NA; cdr3_aa: CACSRDNYGYTF; cdr3_nt: TGTGCCTGCTCCAGGGATAACTATGGCTACACCTTC
clone_size: NA; j_call: TRBJ2-1; v_call: TRBV4-3; d_call: TRBD2; cdr3_aa: CASSQDLQLAGINEQFF; cdr3_nt: TGCGCCAGCAGCCAAGATCTTCAACTAGCGGGAATCAATGAGCAGTTCTTC
clone_size: NA; j_call: TRBJ2-3; v_call: TRBV6-5; d_call: NA; cdr3_aa: CASSYSRADTQYF; cdr3_nt: TGTGCCAGCAGTTACTCGAGAGCAGATACGCAGTATTTT
clone_size: few; j_call: TRBJ2-7; v_call: TRBV3-1/TRBV3-2; d_call: NA; cdr3_aa: CASSQVDSPKYF; cdr3_nt: TGTGCCAGCAGCCAAGTTGACAGCCCCAAGTACTTC
clone_size: NA; j_call: TRBJ2-7; v_call: TRBV18; d_call: TRBD1; cdr3_aa: CASSDADRDLYEQYF; cdr3_nt: TGTGCCAGCTCGGACGCTGACAGGGATCTCTACGAGCAGTACTTC
clone_size: NA; j_call: TRBJ2-5; v_call: TRBV24-1; d_call: TRBD1; cdr3_aa: CATSDHTGVSETQYF; cdr3_nt: TGTGCCACCAGTGATCACACAGGGGTATCAGAGACCCAGTACTTC
clone_size: NA; j_call: TRBJ2-1; v_call: TRBV4-2; d_call: NA; cdr3_aa: CASSPGLNEQFF; cdr3_nt: TGTGCCAGCAGCCCCGGACTCAATGAGCAGTTCTTC
clone_size: NA; j_call: TRBJ1-3; v_call: TRBV9; d_call: TRBD1; cdr3_aa: CASSVGGTGTGNTIYF; cdr3_nt: TGTGCCAGCAGCGTAGGAGGGACAGGTACTGGAAACACCATATATTTT
clone_size: NA; j_call: TRBJ1-3; v_call: TRBV5-8; d_call: NA; cdr3_aa: CASSLGQGTNTIYF; cdr3_nt: TGTGCCAGCAGCTTGGGGCAGGGGACCAACACCATATATTTT
clone_size: NA; j_call: TRBJ2-2; v_call: TRBV29-1; d_call: TRBD1; cdr3_aa: CSVDGAGGATGELFF; cdr3_nt: TGCAGCGTTGACGGGGCAGGGGGCGCCACCGGGGAGCTGTTTTTT
clone_size: NA; j_call: TRBJ2-7; v_call: TRBV7-8; d_call: NA; cdr3_aa: CASSLVVYEQYF; cdr3_nt: TGTGCCAGCAGCTTAGTCGTCTACGAGCAGTACTTC
clone_size: NA; j_call: TRBJ2-3; v_call: TRBV18; d_call: NA; cdr3_aa: CASSPGTPRVTDTQYF; cdr3_nt: TGTGCCAGCTCACCAGGGACTCCGCGGGTCACAGATACGCAGTATTTT
clone_size: NA; j_call: TRBJ2-1; v_call: TRBV29-1; d_call: TRBD2; cdr3_aa: CSVQRDPYNEQFF; cdr3_nt: TGCAGCGTCCAGCGGGACCCGTACAATGAGCAGTTCTTC
clone_size: NA; j_call: TRBJ1-6; v_call: TRBV19; d_call: NA; cdr3_aa: CASSITGGRSSYNSPLHF; cdr3_nt: TGTGCCAGTAGTATAACCGGGGGACGGAGCTCCTATAATTCACCCCTCCACTTT
clone_size: NA; j_call: TRBJ1-1; v_call: TRBV6-5; d_call: NA; cdr3_aa: CASSSWRNTEAFF; cdr3_nt: TGTGCCAGCAGTTCTTGGAGGAACACTGAAGCTTTCTTT